These T cell receptor beta chains were read from a single sample in a study of shared clonotypes between healthy human individuals. Clones were sequenced by immunoSEQ multiplex PCR, and TCRdb holds only the in-frame ones, with some missing. The data show around 2.3 million clones, approximately 96% seen once. The sample was naive CD4+ T cells sorted from blood. Receptors were obtained from a man between 18 and 35 years old in good health. The CDR3 runs from the conserved cysteine through the conserved F or W. D genes are given only for firm matches. Some rows mark clone size as missing; the rest say once, few, many or name a class of expanded clone.

>TRBV29-1|NA|once|TRBJ1-2
TGCAGCGTTGAACTAACTGGAGCCTATGGCTACACCTTC
CSVELTGAYGYTF
>TRBV2|NA|NA|TRBJ2-3
TGTGCCAGCAAGGACGGCTACACAGATACGCAGTATTTT
CASKDGYTDTQYF
>TRBV9|NA|NA|TRBJ1-5
TGTGCCAGCAGCTTTGAACCGTTAACCGATCAGCCCCAGCATTTT
CASSFEPLTDQPQHF
>TRBV5-4|NA|once|TRBJ2-5
TGTGCCAGCAGCTTGGTGGGGACAGGGTTCGGGAGGGTAGAGACCCAGTACTTC
CASSLVGTGFGRVETQYF
>TRBV7-2|TRBD2|NA|TRBJ2-2
TGTGCCAGCAGCTTGGCGGGAGGGAACACCGGGGAGCTGTTTTTT
CASSLAGGNTGELFF
>TRBV4-1|TRBD2|NA|TRBJ2-3
TGCGCCAGCAGCCAAGATCCCCCTAGCGGGGTCTCTGATACGCAGTATTTT
CASSQDPPSGVSDTQYF
>TRBV7-2|NA|NA|TRBJ2-3
TGTGCCAGCAGCTTAGGGTTAGGGGGAGCCCGGGATACGCAGTATTTT
CASSLGLGGARDTQYF
>TRBV9|TRBD1|NA|TRBJ1-2
TGTGCCAGCAGCGCAAGTTCACAGGGGAGCTATGGCTACACCTTC
CASSASSQGSYGYTF
>TRBV7-9|NA|NA|TRBJ1-6
TGTGCCAGCAGCCAGCAGGGGACTAGCTCCTATAATTCACCCCTCCACTTT
CASSQQGTSSYNSPLHF
>TRBV9|TRBD2|NA|TRBJ2-1
TGTGCCAGCAGTCAAAAAGGGGCTAGCGGAATAAGCTCCTACAATGAGCAGTTCTTC
CASSQKGASGISSYNEQFF
>TRBV11-2|NA|NA|TRBJ2-2
TGTGCCAGCAGCTTAGAACTAGCAATCGGGGAGCTGTTTTTT
CASSLELAIGELFF
>TRBV27|NA|once|TRBJ2-7
TGTGCCAGCAGTTCTTGGACTGCTTCGGGGAACGAGCAGTACTTC
CASSSWTASGNEQYF
>TRBV27|NA|NA|TRBJ2-7
TGTGCCAGTCAGAGGACAGCTACCTACGAGCAGTACTTC
CASQRTATYEQYF
>TRBV5-6|TRBD1|NA|TRBJ2-4
TGTGCCAGCAGATACGCCGGGACAGGAAAAAACATTCAGTACTTC
CASRYAGTGKNIQYF
>TRBV6-5|NA|NA|TRBJ1-3
TGTGCCAGCAGTCGGGGTCAGGGAAACACCATATATTTT
CASSRGQGNTIYF
>TRBV19|NA|NA|TRBJ1-6
TGTGCCAGTAGTATTGGCGGCAGTCTGTATAATTCACCCCTCCACTTT
CASSIGGSLYNSPLHF
>TRBV4-1|NA|NA|TRBJ1-4
TGCGCCAGCAGCCAACAGGGAGTGCGAGAAAAACTGTTTTTT
CASSQQGVREKLFF
>TRBV7-9|NA|NA|TRBJ2-3
TGTGCCAGCAGCTCCCCCAGGCAGGCAGATACGCAGTATTTT
CASSSPRQADTQYF
>TRBV18|NA|NA|TRBJ1-1
TGTGCCAGCTCGCCCGGGGCGAACACTGAAGCTTTCTTT
CASSPGANTEAFF
>TRBV14|NA|NA|TRBJ2-7
TGTGCCAGCAGCCACTTTAGCGACGATTACGAGCAGTACTTC
CASSHFSDDYEQYF
>TRBV10-3|TRBD1|NA|TRBJ2-7
TGTGCCATCAGTACAGGACAGGGGGCGTCCTACGAGCAGTACTTC
CAISTGQGASYEQYF
>TRBV7-9|NA|once|TRBJ1-6
TGTGCCAGCAGCTTAGCACAGGGTGGATATAATTCACCCCTCCACTTT
CASSLAQGGYNSPLHF
>TRBV19|NA|NA|TRBJ2-7
TGTGCCAGTAGCCCATGGGGCATCTCCTACGAGCAGTACTTC
CASSPWGISYEQYF
>TRBV28|NA|NA|TRBJ1-4
TGTGCCAGCGCTGCGGCCGGTGTTAATGAAAAACTGTTTTTT
CASAAAGVNEKLFF
>TRBV29-1|TRBD1|NA|TRBJ2-4
TGCAGCGGGGGGGGACAGGGATTAGCCAAAAACATTCAGTACTTC
CSGGGQGLAKNIQYF
>TRBV5-5|NA|NA|TRBJ2-3
TGTGCCAGCAGCTTGGCTAGGGGGAGCACAGATACGCAGTATTTT
CASSLARGSTDTQYF
>TRBV7-2|NA|NA|TRBJ2-7
TGTGCCAGCAGCCCTCCGAGCTACGAGCAGTACTTC
CASSPPSYEQYF
>TRBV19|TRBD1|NA|TRBJ2-1
TGTGCCAGTAGTCCATCAGGGGGTAGAGATGAGCAGTTCTTC
CASSPSGGRDEQFF
>TRBV28|NA|NA|TRBJ2-5
TGTGCCAGCAGTTTTCCCGGGAGTGAGGAGACCCAGTACTTC
CASSFPGSEETQYF
>TRBV9|TRBD1|NA|TRBJ1-3
TGTGCCAGCAGCGCCCGGGACAGGGTCTCTGGAAACACCATATATTTT
CASSARDRVSGNTIYF
>TRBV7-2|NA|NA|TRBJ2-1
TGTGCCAGCAGCTTAAGGCTAGCGAGCTCCTACAATGAGCAGTTCTTC
CASSLRLASSYNEQFF
>TRBV18|NA|NA|TRBJ1-1
TGTGCCAGCTCACCAAGGGGCGCTGAAGCTTTCTTT
CASSPRGAEAFF
>TRBV6-5|NA|NA|TRBJ1-5
TGTGCCAGCAGGCCAGTACAGGGTATCAATCAGCCCCAGCATTTT
CASRPVQGINQPQHF
>TRBV28|TRBD1|NA|TRBJ1-2
TGTGCCAGCAGTTCCGGACAGGGCTATGGCTACACCTTC
CASSSGQGYGYTF
>TRBV28|NA|NA|TRBJ1-4
TGTGCCAGCACCTTCCCCGGCAGTCCTGAAAAACTGTTTTTT
CASTFPGSPEKLFF
>TRBV29-1|TRBD2|NA|TRBJ2-1
TGCAGCGCAGGACTAGCGGGGTACAATGAGCAGTTCTTC
CSAGLAGYNEQFF
>TRBV11-2|NA|NA|TRBJ2-7
TGTGCCAGCAGCTTCGAGAGGTTCTTTTCCTACGAGCAGTACTTC
CASSFERFFSYEQYF
>TRBV5-4|NA|NA|TRBJ1-2
TGTGCCAGCAGCTTGACAGAGAACTATGGCTACACCTTC
CASSLTENYGYTF
>TRBV6-5|NA|NA|TRBJ2-1
TGTGCCAGCAGTCAGCGTCTAGTTGGCAATGAGCAGTTCTTC
CASSQRLVGNEQFF
>TRBV6-5|NA|NA|TRBJ1-3
TGTGCCAGCAGTCCTACGGGGGGGACCATATATTTT
CASSPTGGTIYF
>TRBV30|NA|NA|TRBJ1-1
TGTGCCTGGAATGCGGGTGTGGCAGGCAATGAAGCTTTCTTT
CAWNAGVAGNEAFF
>TRBV5-4|NA|NA|TRBJ2-5
TGTGCCAGCAGCTTGGCGGCCGAGACCCAGTACTTC
CASSLAAETQYF
>TRBV7-9|NA|NA|TRBJ1-3
TGTGCCAGCAGCTTAGGTGTCGGAAACACCATATATTTT
CASSLGVGNTIYF
>TRBV13|NA|NA|TRBJ2-7
TGTGCCAGCAGCTCCCAGGTATGGGGGCACTACGAGCAGTACTTC
CASSSQVWGHYEQYF
>TRBV14|NA|NA|TRBJ2-3
TGTGCCAGCAGCCCCCGGTACCGCACAGATACGCAGTATTTT
CASSPRYRTDTQYF
>TRBV11-3|NA|NA|TRBJ1-1
TGTGCCAGCAGCTTAGAAGGAGGGCGAGCTTTCTTT
CASSLEGGRAFF
>TRBV7-9|TRBD2|NA|TRBJ2-7
TGTGCCAGCAGCCCGCAGTCCCCGGGACTAGCGGGGGAGCAGTACTTC
CASSPQSPGLAGEQYF
>TRBV5-1|TRBD1|NA|TRBJ2-3
TGCGCCAGCAGCCGCCGGGACAGGGTGGCAGATACGCAGTATTTT
CASSRRDRVADTQYF
>TRBV19|NA|NA|TRBJ1-5
TGTGCCAGTAGTCTGACAGAGAATCAGCCCCAGCATTTT
CASSLTENQPQHF
>TRBV10-1|TRBD1|NA|TRBJ1-3
TGCGCCAGCCCCTGGACAGGCGCATCCGGAAACACCATATATTTT
CASPWTGASGNTIYF
>TRBV6-1|NA|NA|TRBJ1-6
TGTGCCAGCAGTGAAGCGCGAGAGAGCTCCTATAATTCACCCCTCCACTTT
CASSEARESSYNSPLHF
>TRBV28|NA|once|TRBJ1-2
TGTGCCAGCAGTTTGTGGGACACCTCCCAGGGGCCCTATGGCTACACCTTC
CASSLWDTSQGPYGYTF
>TRBV5-6|NA|once|TRBJ2-4
TGTGCCAGCAGCCTTCCTCCAAAAAACATTCAGTACTTC
CASSLPPKNIQYF
>TRBV5-1|NA|NA|TRBJ2-1
TGCGCCAGCAGCTTTGATTCGGGGCAATACAATGAGCAGTTCTTC
CASSFDSGQYNEQFF
>TRBV6-1|NA|NA|TRBJ1-6
TGTGCCAGCAGTGAACCATCAGGTATCTATTCACCCCTCCACTTT
CASSEPSGIYSPLHF
>TRBV30|NA|NA|TRBJ1-1
TGTGCCTGGAGGGGACTCAAGGGCACTGAAGCTTTCTTT
CAWRGLKGTEAFF
>TRBV11-2|NA|NA|TRBJ2-7
TGTGCCAGCAGCCTCATAAAGACGAACACAGGCGAATCCTACGAGCAGTACTTC
CASSLIKTNTGESYEQYF